This is a list of T cell receptor beta chains from one sample in a study of regulatory T cells in long-lasting Graves disease. TCRdb itself ran the multiplex PCR reads through MiXCR, one entry per CDR3 protein. The sample consists of 400,000 to 500,000 distinct CDR3 sequences, about 15% of them appearing once. These data were likewise used in another study, on T cells in Graves' hyperthyroidism and ophthalmopathy.

Here the sequenced sample was peripheral blood mononuclear cells (PBMCs), taken at new diagnosis, from a patient treated with antithyroid drugs. The receptors shown here come from a woman aged 30 to 39 with Graves disease. Both conserved end residues are part of each CDR3. The order of the fields is clone size, D gene, J gene, V gene, CDR3 protein, CDR3 DNA. D genes are given only for firm matches. Clone size appears in some rows only: once, few, many, or a class for an expanded clone.

clone size: -; D gene: -; J gene: TRBJ2-7; V gene: TRBV7-3; CDR3 protein: CASSRGISYEQYF; CDR3 DNA: TGTGCCAGCAGCCGCGGGATCTCCTACGAGCAGTACTTC
clone size: many; D gene: TRBD2; J gene: TRBJ2-2; V gene: TRBV20-1; CDR3 protein: CSASATSGRTGELFF; CDR3 DNA: TGCAGTGCTAGTGCTACTAGCGGGAGGACCGGGGAGCTGTTTTTT
clone size: few; D gene: -; J gene: TRBJ2-3; V gene: TRBV18; CDR3 protein: CASSPPYGRSTDTQYF; CDR3 DNA: TGTGCCAGCTCACCACCCTACGGGCGGAGCACAGATACGCAGTATTTT
clone size: many; D gene: TRBD1; J gene: TRBJ2-3; V gene: TRBV20-1; CDR3 protein: CRADRDRDKDTQYF; CDR3 DNA: TGCAGGGCCGACCGGGACAGGGACAAAGATACGCAGTATTTT
clone size: many; D gene: -; J gene: TRBJ2-1; V gene: TRBV6-9; CDR3 protein: CASSYRGWEQSSYNEQFF; CDR3 DNA: TGTGCCAGCAGTTACCGGGGATGGGAGCAGAGCTCCTACAATGAGCAGTTCTTC
clone size: once; D gene: -; J gene: TRBJ2-1; V gene: TRBV28; CDR3 protein: CASSPFVRNEQFF; CDR3 DNA: TGTGCCAGCAGCCCCTTCGTACGTAATGAGCAGTTCTTC
clone size: -; D gene: TRBD1; J gene: TRBJ2-3; V gene: TRBV4-1; CDR3 protein: CASSQDAGGATDTQYF; CDR3 DNA: TGCGCCAGCAGCCAAGATGCAGGGGGCGCAACAGATACGCAGTATTTT
clone size: many; D gene: -; J gene: TRBJ2-3; V gene: TRBV6-9; CDR3 protein: CASSYSEASASTDTQYF; CDR3 DNA: TGTGCCAGCAGTTACAGCGAGGCTAGCGCCAGCACAGATACGCAGTATTTT
clone size: many; D gene: -; J gene: TRBJ1-1; V gene: TRBV2; CDR3 protein: CASRGGGMNTEAFF; CDR3 DNA: TGTGCCAGCAGAGGGGGGGGTATGAACACTGAAGCTTTCTTT
clone size: -; D gene: TRBD1; J gene: TRBJ2-7; V gene: TRBV6-2/TRBV6-3; CDR3 protein: CASSFQGAPYEQYF; CDR3 DNA: TGTGCCAGCAGTTTTCAGGGGGCCCCTTACGAGCAGTACTTC
clone size: -; D gene: -; J gene: TRBJ1-1; V gene: TRBV14; CDR3 protein: CASSPRRTVNTEAFF; CDR3 DNA: TGTGCCAGCAGCCCCCGCCGGACAGTGAACACTGAAGCTTTCTTT
clone size: -; D gene: -; J gene: TRBJ2-3; V gene: TRBV19; CDR3 protein: CASSSRGTDTQYF; CDR3 DNA: TGTGCCAGTAGTTCCCGGGGCACAGATACGCAGTATTTT
clone size: -; D gene: TRBD1; J gene: TRBJ2-7; V gene: TRBV5-6; CDR3 protein: CASSTPTGGTYEQYF; CDR3 DNA: TGTGCCAGCAGCACCCCCACAGGGGGAACCTACGAGCAGTACTTC
clone size: -; D gene: -; J gene: TRBJ2-1; V gene: TRBV24-1; CDR3 protein: CATSLSGSTYNEQFF; CDR3 DNA: TGTGCCACCAGCCTCAGCGGGTCTACCTACAATGAGCAGTTCTTC
clone size: -; D gene: -; J gene: TRBJ2-2; V gene: TRBV12-3/TRBV12-4; CDR3 protein: CASRGFWEPTGELFF; CDR3 DNA: TGTGCCAGCAGGGGATTTTGGGAACCTACCGGGGAGCTGTTTTTT
clone size: few; D gene: -; J gene: TRBJ1-2; V gene: TRBV13; CDR3 protein: CASSPNAGLDYGYTF; CDR3 DNA: TGTGCCAGCAGCCCCAATGCCGGGTTAGACTATGGCTACACCTTC
clone size: -; D gene: -; J gene: TRBJ1-4; V gene: TRBV10-3; CDR3 protein: CAISESPPTNEKLFF; CDR3 DNA: TGTGCCATCAGTGAGTCGCCACCCACTAATGAAAAACTGTTTTTT
clone size: many; D gene: TRBD1; J gene: TRBJ2-7; V gene: TRBV2; CDR3 protein: CASSQRTGTIYEQYF; CDR3 DNA: TGTGCCAGCAGTCAACGGACAGGGACCATCTACGAGCAGTACTTC
clone size: few; D gene: -; J gene: TRBJ1-5; V gene: TRBV15; CDR3 protein: CATSRDRQVLVGQPQHF; CDR3 DNA: TGTGCCACCAGCAGAGACCGACAAGTTCTGGTCGGTCAGCCCCAGCATTTT
clone size: few; D gene: TRBD2; J gene: TRBJ2-1; V gene: TRBV19; CDR3 protein: CASSTRTSGRGDEQFF; CDR3 DNA: TGTGCCAGTAGTACCCGGACTAGCGGGAGGGGAGATGAGCAGTTCTTC
clone size: -; D gene: -; J gene: TRBJ2-2; V gene: TRBV9; CDR3 protein: CASSVEGVRTGELFF; CDR3 DNA: TGTGCCAGCAGCGTAGAGGGAGTCCGTACCGGGGAGCTGTTTTTT
clone size: many; D gene: TRBD1; J gene: TRBJ1-2; V gene: TRBV30; CDR3 protein: CAWSKGARGYTF; CDR3 DNA: TGTGCCTGGAGTAAGGGGGCGAGAGGCTACACCTTC
clone size: many; D gene: TRBD2; J gene: TRBJ2-5; V gene: TRBV20-1; CDR3 protein: CSARETSGRKKETQYF; CDR3 DNA: TGCAGTGCTAGAGAAACTAGCGGGAGGAAAAAAGAGACCCAGTACTTC
clone size: few; D gene: TRBD1; J gene: TRBJ2-7; V gene: TRBV7-6; CDR3 protein: CASSFLQGASEQYF; CDR3 DNA: TGTGCCAGCAGCTTTTTACAGGGGGCTAGCGAGCAGTACTTC
clone size: -; D gene: TRBD2; J gene: TRBJ2-2; V gene: TRBV29-1; CDR3 protein: CSVAEREGYTGELCF; CDR3 DNA: TGCAGCGTTGCTGAGCGGGAGGGCTACACGGGGGAGCTGTGTTTT
clone size: many; D gene: TRBD2; J gene: TRBJ2-1; V gene: TRBV7-3; CDR3 protein: CASSLTGTSGRGEQFF; CDR3 DNA: TGTGCCAGCAGCTTAACCGGGACTAGCGGGAGGGGAGAGCAGTTCTTC
clone size: few; D gene: TRBD2; J gene: TRBJ2-1; V gene: TRBV5-1; CDR3 protein: CASKTGGRAVYNEQFF; CDR3 DNA: TGCGCCAGCAAGACGGGCGGGAGGGCCGTCTACAATGAGCAGTTCTTC
clone size: few; D gene: -; J gene: TRBJ2-5; V gene: TRBV9; CDR3 protein: CASSVDQLRQETQYF; CDR3 DNA: TGTGCCAGCAGCGTAGATCAGTTGAGACAAGAGACCCAGTACTTC
clone size: many; D gene: TRBD2; J gene: TRBJ2-1; V gene: TRBV9; CDR3 protein: CASSTTSGRVNEQFF; CDR3 DNA: TGTGCCAGCAGCACCACTAGCGGGAGGGTCAATGAGCAGTTCTTC
clone size: -; D gene: TRBD2; J gene: TRBJ2-1; V gene: TRBV10-2; CDR3 protein: CASASGSRNEQFF; CDR3 DNA: TGCGCCAGCGCTAGCGGGAGTAGGAATGAGCAGTTCTTC
clone size: many; D gene: -; J gene: TRBJ2-6; V gene: TRBV5-1; CDR3 protein: CASSLVGAGANVLTF; CDR3 DNA: TGCGCCAGCAGCTTGGTAGGGGCTGGGGCCAACGTCCTGACTTTC
clone size: -; D gene: -; J gene: TRBJ1-1; V gene: TRBV28; CDR3 protein: CASSLAHGGAGVEAFF; CDR3 DNA: TGTGCCAGCAGTTTGGCCCATGGAGGGGCAGGGGTTGAAGCTTTCTTT
clone size: many; D gene: -; J gene: TRBJ1-4; V gene: TRBV27; CDR3 protein: CASSLSFGQTNEKLFF; CDR3 DNA: TGTGCCAGCAGTTTATCCTTCGGACAGACTAATGAAAAACTGTTTTTT
clone size: -; D gene: TRBD1; J gene: TRBJ1-5; V gene: TRBV18; CDR3 protein: CASSQAGTGNNQPQHF; CDR3 DNA: TGTGCCAGCTCACAGGCTGGGACAGGTAACAATCAGCCCCAGCATTTT
clone size: few; D gene: -; J gene: TRBJ2-7; V gene: TRBV20-1; CDR3 protein: CSARMDVLANDQYF; CDR3 DNA: TGCAGTGCTAGAATGGACGTACTAGCAAACGACCAGTACTTC
clone size: -; D gene: -; J gene: TRBJ1-3; V gene: TRBV11-2; CDR3 protein: CASSSPRAAGNTIYF; CDR3 DNA: TGTGCCAGCAGCTCCCCCCGGGCAGCTGGAAACACCATATATTTT
clone size: -; D gene: -; J gene: TRBJ2-5; V gene: TRBV7-9; CDR3 protein: CASSSPTAKETQYF; CDR3 DNA: TGTGCCAGCAGCTCCCCAACAGCAAAAGAGACCCAGTACTTC
clone size: many; D gene: -; J gene: TRBJ2-7; V gene: TRBV10-3; CDR3 protein: CAISEKEFYEQYF; CDR3 DNA: TGTGCCATCAGTGAGAAAGAATTCTACGAGCAGTACTTC
clone size: -; D gene: TRBD2; J gene: TRBJ2-7; V gene: TRBV30; CDR3 protein: CAWSVLGLGASEQYF; CDR3 DNA: TGTGCCTGGAGTGTACTGGGACTAGGTGCGAGCGAGCAGTACTTC
clone size: many; D gene: TRBD1; J gene: TRBJ2-7; V gene: TRBV28; CDR3 protein: CASSSLRDRYEQYF; CDR3 DNA: TGTGCCAGCAGTTCACTCCGGGACAGATACGAGCAGTACTTC
clone size: -; D gene: TRBD1; J gene: TRBJ1-1; V gene: TRBV5-1; CDR3 protein: CASSSVGTGLNTEAFF; CDR3 DNA: TGCGCCAGCAGCTCCGTGGGGACAGGACTCAACACTGAAGCTTTCTTT
clone size: few; D gene: -; J gene: TRBJ2-3; V gene: TRBV19; CDR3 protein: CASSIGDWRTDTQYF; CDR3 DNA: TGTGCCAGTAGTATAGGGGACTGGCGCACAGATACGCAGTATTTT
clone size: few; D gene: -; J gene: TRBJ2-5; V gene: TRBV5-1; CDR3 protein: CASSQPETQYF; CDR3 DNA: TGCGCCAGCAGCCAACCAGAGACCCAGTACTTC
clone size: few; D gene: -; J gene: TRBJ2-3; V gene: TRBV14; CDR3 protein: CASSQGSAPEKNTQYF; CDR3 DNA: TGTGCCAGCAGCCAAGGGTCTGCTCCGGAGAAGAATACGCAGTATTTT
clone size: many; D gene: -; J gene: TRBJ1-2; V gene: TRBV27; CDR3 protein: CASSLPPNLQGHGYTF; CDR3 DNA: TGTGCCAGCAGTTTGCCCCCCAATTTACAGGGCCATGGCTACACCTTC
clone size: few; D gene: -; J gene: TRBJ2-2; V gene: TRBV27; CDR3 protein: CASSLSPPNTGELFF; CDR3 DNA: TGTGCCAGCAGTTTATCCCCCCCGAACACCGGGGAGCTGTTTTTT
clone size: few; D gene: TRBD1; J gene: TRBJ1-2; V gene: TRBV3-1; CDR3 protein: CASAGQTYGYTF; CDR3 DNA: TGTGCCAGCGCGGGACAGACCTATGGCTACACCTTC
clone size: few; D gene: TRBD1; J gene: TRBJ1-2; V gene: TRBV19; CDR3 protein: CASSIGWDRGDYGYTF; CDR3 DNA: TGTGCCAGTAGTATAGGTTGGGACAGGGGCGACTATGGCTACACCTTC
clone size: many; D gene: TRBD2; J gene: TRBJ2-5; V gene: TRBV20-1; CDR3 protein: CNARAGTSLMGTQYF; CDR3 DNA: TGCAATGCTAGAGCTGGGACTAGCCTCATGGGGACCCAGTACTTC
clone size: many; D gene: TRBD1; J gene: TRBJ2-1; V gene: TRBV27; CDR3 protein: CASRDRGRNEQFF; CDR3 DNA: TGTGCCAGCCGGGACAGGGGTCGCAATGAGCAGTTCTTC
clone size: few; D gene: TRBD2; J gene: TRBJ2-5; V gene: TRBV15; CDR3 protein: CATSRGSGLAGNSETQYF; CDR3 DNA: TGTGCCACCAGCAGAGGCTCAGGGCTAGCGGGAAACTCGGAGACCCAGTACTTC
clone size: -; D gene: TRBD2; J gene: TRBJ2-1; V gene: TRBV13; CDR3 protein: CASSSLRRGGSATYNEQFF; CDR3 DNA: TGTGCCAGCAGTTCCCTCCGCCGAGGCGGGAGCGCTACCTACAATGAGCAGTTCTTC
clone size: many; D gene: -; J gene: TRBJ2-3; V gene: TRBV30; CDR3 protein: CAWGAGSQGKQYF; CDR3 DNA: TGTGCCTGGGGGGCTGGCTCGCAGGGGAAGCAGTATTTT
clone size: -; D gene: TRBD2; J gene: TRBJ2-1; V gene: TRBV7-3; CDR3 protein: CASSSQAGVFHEQFF; CDR3 DNA: TGTGCCAGCAGCTCCCAAGCGGGAGTATTCCATGAGCAGTTCTTC
clone size: few; D gene: -; J gene: TRBJ2-7; V gene: TRBV7-9; CDR3 protein: CASSLGGWGSYEQYF; CDR3 DNA: TGTGCCAGCAGCTTAGGTGGGTGGGGCTCCTACGAGCAGTACTTC